The 4 T cell receptor beta chains presented below share a single source sample, sequenced in a study of tumor-infiltrating lymphocytes in primary liver carcinoma. A primer matching the constant region was used to make TCR beta cDNA from 450 to 500 ng of total RNA. The TCR beta library was amplified through three nested multiplex PCR rounds in a modified ARM-PCR procedure. The first two PCR rounds used TRBV1-TRBV30 forward primers with a C-beta reverse primer, about 10 cycles each. From the multiplex PCR reads, TCRdb called clonotypes with MiXCR, one entry per CDR3 protein. The table has 99,000 or so distinct CDR3 sequences, 82% seen once. Unsorted bulk tissue (roughly 19-31 mg) underwent RNA and DNA co-extraction. The sequenced material came from liver tumor tissue from sampling region 3. Indicated subset: tumor region T3, left-lateral pole. Receptors were obtained from a man in his forties with primary liver carcinoma and hepatitis B virus infection.

Worth noting for this clonotype: Germline and junction disagree at one end, which may indicate a read error. The chain combines TRBV5-4 with TRBJ2-2, with D tentatively TRBD2 (5 bases). This CDR3 has 15 residues. Germline loops: CDR1 SGHNT, CDR2 YYREEE (reference sequence). CDR3 amino acids: CDSSSTNANTGELFF. DNA for the CDR3: TGTGACAGCAGCTCGACTAACGCGAACACCGGGGAGTTGTTTTTT.

About this clonotype itself: Its ends do not fully match the called genes, so a read error is possible. This sequence joins TRBV5-1 and TRBJ2-3; D is perhaps TRBD2 (6 bases). Germline values: CDR1 SGHRS, CDR2 YFSETQ. This CDR3 has 13 amino acids. The CDR3 nucleotides are TGCGTCAGCAGCTTCGGGAGCACAGATATGCAGTATTTT. Translation: CVSSFGSTDMQYF.

A note on this clonotype: The final CDR3 position lacks the conserved phenylalanine or tryptophan, pointing to a likely read error. This chain's CDR3 is CASSIPTSGGYEQYI. The CDR3 DNA sequence: TGTGCCAGCAGCATTCCCACTAGCGGAGGGTACGAGCAGTACATC. The V gene is TRBV6-2 or TRBV6-3, the J gene TRBJ2-7; 8 bases agree with TRBD2. V lost 6 bases to trimming and J lost 4 bases; unmatched junction nucleotides: 11. Per germline, CDR1 MNHEY and CDR2 SVGEGT. The CDR3 consists of 15 residues.

This clonotype has ten or more counts. The chain links TRBV5-1 to TRBJ2-3; 14 nucleotides align to TRBD2. V lost 0 bases, J lost 2 bases, and 5 bases stayed unmatched. CDR1 and CDR2 (germline): SGHRS, YFSETQ. The CDR3 spans 18 residues. In DNA, the CDR3 is TGCGCCAGCAGCTTGGGACTAGCGGGAGGGTCGGACACAGATACGCAGTATTTT. Residues: CASSLGLAGGSDTDTQYF.